A single sample gave rise to the 26 T cell receptor beta chains below, sequenced in a study of CD8 T cells in ankylosing spondylitis. TCRdb independently ran MiXCR on the 5' RACE reads; one entry per CDR3 protein. The sample records some 840,000 distinct CDR3 sequences, roughly 12% being singletons. These receptors have no identified antigens. The study's findings and limits: About eight highly homologous variants made up a TCR beta motif that seemed to typify ankylosing spondylitis blood.

Sequencing was carried out using blood, either unsorted or a sorted T cell fraction (not recorded which). The receptors derive from a male donor with ankylosing spondylitis.

In its sample, this clonotype was seen a few times. The chain combines TRBV5-1 with TRBJ1-2, with TRBD1 as a possible D gene (6 bases). The CDR3 loop spans 14 amino acids. Trimming shortened V by 3 bases and J by 5 bases, and 14 bases separated the two germline ends. Germline V lookup: CDR1 SGHRS, CDR2 YFSETQ. CDR3 region: CASSSSQGLYGYTF. In DNA, the CDR3 is TGCGCCAGCAGCTCGTCACAGGGCCTATATGGCTACACCTTC.

This chain connects TRBV20-1 to TRBJ2-2; D is ambiguous. Germline assignment: CDR1 DFQATT and CDR2 SNEGSKA (reference sequence). The V gene lost 6 bases and the J gene lost 1 base, with 12 bases spanning the gap. CDR3 length: 14 residues. The DNA of the CDR3 is TGCAGTGCCTTACTAAACTTGAACACCGGGGAGCTGTTTTTT. Amino acids: CSALLNLNTGELFF.

In its sample, this clonotype was seen many times. CDR3 in amino acids: CASRAGENTGELFF. Written as DNA, the CDR3 is TGTGCCAGCCGTGCGGGGGAGAACACCGGGGAGCTGTTTTTT. The rearrangement joins TRBV6-1 to TRBJ2-2, with 7 bases identical to TRBD2. V gave up 8 bases and J gave up 1 base; unmatched junction bases: 4. CDR3 length: 14 residues. CDR1 is MNHNS and CDR2 is SASEGT in the germline V gene.

Many counts were recorded for this clonotype. The chain joins TRBV6-2 or TRBV6-3 to TRBJ2-2; no firm D call. The CDR3 has 15 residues. The V and J ends lost 6 bases and 3 bases respectively, with 14 bases between them. Germline assignment: CDR1 MNHEY and CDR2 SVGEGT. In DNA form, the CDR3 reads TGTGCCAGCAGAAAAGAAGAGAGGTACACCGGGGAGCTGTTTTTT. Its protein is CASRKEERYTGELFF.

The chain carries TRBV10-3 and TRBJ2-3; TRBD1 or TRBD2 may be the D gene (5 bases each). This CDR3 has 15 residues. V dropped 4 bases and J dropped 1 base, with 12 bases sitting between them. Germline-derived CDR1 and CDR2 are ENHRY and SYGVKD. CDR3 nucleotides: TGTGCCATCAGTGGAAATAGGGGAGGCACAGATACGCAGTATTTT. It yields the protein CAISGNRGGTDTQYF.

This clonotype was seen a handful of times. The chain carries TRBV20-1 and TRBJ2-7, with D possibly TRBD1 on 5 matching bases. The CDR3 runs to 13 residues. V gave up 8 bases and J gave up 5 bases, with 19 bases separating them. Germline lookup yields CDR1 DFQATT and CDR2 SNEGSKA (reference sequence). The CDR3 DNA reads TGCAGTTCCCCAAGGGGTGGCCGGGACGAGCAGTACTTC. It yields the protein CSSPRGGRDEQYF.

The chain joins TRBV9 to TRBJ2-1; no clear D. Trimming took 1 base from V and 3 from J, leaving 5 bases between them. Germline lookup yields CDR1 SGDLS and CDR2 YYNGEE. This CDR3 comprises 13 residues. In DNA form, the CDR3 reads TGTGCCAGCAGCGTAACCGACTACAATGAGCAGTTCTTC. Residues: CASSVTDYNEQFF.

This clonotype was detected only a few times. This chain links TRBV5-1 with TRBJ1-5, with D possibly TRBD1 on 5 matching bases. This CDR3 contains 16 residues. V lost 0 bases, J lost 3 bases, and 13 bases lay in between. Germline V CDR1 and CDR2: SGHRS, YFSETQ. The CDR3 spells CASSLGVGGSNQPQHF. DNA of the CDR3: TGCGCCAGCAGCTTGGGGGTTGGGGGGTCCAATCAGCCCCAGCATTTT.

This chain links TRBV18 with TRBJ2-5; possible D gene TRBD2, 6 bases. The germline V gene has CDR1 KGHSH and CDR2 LQKENI. CDR3 size: 15 residues. The V end lost 2 bases, the J end lost 1 base, and 11 bases lay between the germline ends. The CDR3 here is CASSPFQAGQETQYF. In DNA, the CDR3 is TGTGCCAGCTCACCATTTCAAGCGGGCCAAGAGACCCAGTACTTC.

This clonotype was recorded at least ten times. This chain uses TRBV29-1 with TRBJ2-1, with 12 bases matching TRBD2. Trimming at V came to 0 bases and at J to 1 base, leaving 4 bases not matched to a gene. Germline V gives CDR1 SQVTM, CDR2 ANQGSEA. The CDR3 length is 17 residues. Here the CDR3 DNA reads TGCAGCGTTGAAGATCTGACTAGCGGGGGTTCCTACAATGAGCAGTTCTTC. Translation gives CSVEDLTSGGSYNEQFF.

V usage is TRBV5-1 and J usage is TRBJ1-1, with a weak D call TRBD1 (6 bases). The CDR3 has 19 amino acids. V lost 4 bases and J lost 4, with 29 bases in between. CDR1 and CDR2 from the germline V gene are SGHRS and YFSETQ. CDR3 region: CASSIGLSILGGGGTEAFF. The CDR3 DNA sequence: TGCGCCAGCAGCATTGGCCTCAGTATTCTGGGGGGCGGCGGCACTGAAGCTTTCTTT.

The table lists this clonotype with a few counts. This sequence joins TRBV7-3 and TRBJ2-7; possible D gene TRBD1, 5 bases. The CDR3 covers 13 residues. Germline CDR1 SGHTA, CDR2 FQGTGA. V was cut by 2 bases and J by 7 bases, with 12 bases left in between. The CDR3 spells CASSLWGPGEQYF. In nucleotides, the CDR3 is TGTGCCAGCAGCTTATGGGGCCCTGGAGAGCAGTACTTC.

This clonotype has only a few counts. The rearrangement links TRBV3-1 to TRBJ1-1; D ambiguous. The germline V gene encodes CDR1 LGHDT and CDR2 YNNKEL (reference sequence). V lost 2 bases and J lost 8, with 12 bases in between. There are 13 residues in the CDR3. CDR3 sequence (DNA): TGTGCCAGCAGCCAATTCTTGGGGATGGAAGCTTTCTTT. Its translation: CASSQFLGMEAFF.

This clonotype was recorded a few times. The chain employs TRBV7-2 and TRBJ1-2; 7 bases fit TRBD1. Germline loops: CDR1 SGHTA, CDR2 FQGNSA. The CDR3 length is 14 residues. With 2 bases clipped from V and 4 bases from J, the junction kept 4 bases outside the gene matches. For the CDR3, the DNA is TGTGCCAGCAGCTTATCTAGACAGGGCTATGGCTACACCTTC. This codes for CASSLSRQGYGYTF.

The chain employs TRBV20-1 and TRBJ1-1, with D possibly TRBD1 on 6 matching bases. The CDR3 is 14 amino acids. Germline values: CDR1 DFQATT, CDR2 SNEGSKA (reference sequence). CDR3 in amino acids: CSLGGRIDRTEAFF. CDR3 nucleotide sequence: TGCAGCCTTGGGGGTAGGATCGACAGGACTGAAGCTTTCTTT.

In this sample, this clonotype turned up a few times. The rearrangement links TRBV20-1 to TRBJ2-3; TRBD1 agrees at 11 bases. Per germline, CDR1 DFQATT and CDR2 SNEGSKA (reference sequence). The CDR3 totals 14 residues. V lost 6 bases, J lost 4 bases, and 6 bases stayed unmatched. This CDR3 is CSARDRGKADTQYF. CDR3 coding DNA: TGCAGTGCCAGGGACAGGGGGAAAGCAGATACGCAGTATTTT.

DNA of the CDR3: TGCGCCAGCAGCTTGTATCTAGCGGGAGGGCCCTACAATGAGCAGTTCTTC. Protein sequence: CASSLYLAGGPYNEQFF. The V call is TRBV5-1, the J call TRBJ2-1, with 12 bases fitting TRBD2. CDR3 size: 17 residues. V dropped 1 base and J dropped 2; count of bases not matched to a gene: 4. Germline CDR1 is SGHRS and CDR2 is YFSETQ.

This clonotype was picked up a small number of times. The J gene is TRBJ2-3, the V gene TRBV20-1; possibly TRBD1 for D (6 bases). Per germline, CDR1 DFQATT and CDR2 SNEGSKA (reference sequence). The CDR3 is 14 amino acids. Trimming removed 5 bases at V and 0 bases at J, with 12 bases between. CDR3 loop: CSAPRQASTDTQYF. CDR3 DNA sequence: TGCAGTGCTCCTAGACAGGCGAGCACAGATACGCAGTATTTT.

The chain joins TRBV5-1 to TRBJ1-3; D remains ambiguous. V was trimmed by 3 bases and J by 4 bases, leaving 14 bases between them. Germline assignment: CDR1 SGHRS and CDR2 YFSETQ. This CDR3 has 15 residues. This CDR3 is CASSWGNEAGNTIYF. CDR3 in DNA: TGCGCCAGCAGCTGGGGAAACGAGGCAGGAAACACCATATATTTT.

This clonotype was counted between two and nine times. The V call is TRBV28, the J call TRBJ2-1; 9 bases are a match to TRBD2. The CDR3 covers 16 residues. Trimming took 2 bases from V and 5 from J; bases not matched to a gene: 7. CDR1 MDHEN and CDR2 SYDVKM come from the germline V gene. As DNA, the CDR3 is TGTGCCAGCAGTTTACTAGGCGGGAGGGTTAACAATGAGCAGTTCTTC. Encoded protein: CASSLLGGRVNNEQFF.

The chain links TRBV3-1 to TRBJ1-1, with a tentative D call TRBD1 (6 bases). Looked up from germline, CDR1 is LGHDT and CDR2 is YNNKEL (reference sequence). The CDR3 sequence is 15 residues long. Deletions cut 8 bases from V and 6 bases from J, with 22 bases between. The CDR3 reads CASRSSRGAVPEAFF. The DNA of the CDR3 is TGTGCCAGCCGATCTTCGAGGGGGGCCGTCCCTGAAGCTTTCTTT. The full variable domain, completed using reference TRBV3-1 and TRBJ1-1, is DTAVSQTPKYLVTQMGNDKSIKCEQNLGHDTMYWYKQDSKKFLKIMFSYNNKELIINETVPNRFSPKSPDKAHLNLHINSLELGDSAVYFCASRSSRGAVPEAFFGQGTRLTVV.

This chain connects TRBV7-6 to TRBJ1-1; D gene uncertain. The CDR3 totals 13 residues. Deletions cut 1 base from V and 7 bases from J, with 10 bases between. Looked up from germline, CDR1 is SGHVS and CDR2 is FNYEAQ. The CDR3 DNA reads as TGTGCCAGCAGCTTAGGGGGTGGGAATGAAGCTTTCTTT. It yields the protein CASSLGGGNEAFF. Supplemented by reference TRBV7-6 and TRBJ1-1, the full variable domain reads GAGVSQSPRYKVTKRGQDVALRCDPISGHVSLYWYRQALGQGPEFLTYFNYEAQQDKSGLPNDRFSAERPEGSISTLTIQRTEQRDSAMYRCASSLGGGNEAFFGQGTRLTVV.

This clonotype was detected once. The rearrangement joins TRBV6-2 or TRBV6-3 to TRBJ2-3; TRBD2 agrees at 9 bases. The V gene end was trimmed by 6 bases and the J gene end by 4 bases; junction bases not matched to a gene: 14. Germline CDR1 MNHEY, CDR2 SVGEGT. The CDR3 loop spans 17 amino acids. The CDR3, as DNA: TGTGCCAGCAGACGCCACCTCGGCGGGAGGGGTCCAGATACGCAGTATTTT. Translation: CASRRHLGGRGPDTQYF.

The chain uses TRBV2 and TRBJ2-7; 7 bases map to TRBD1. Germline loops: CDR1 SNHLY, CDR2 FYNNEI. The length of the CDR3 is 13 residues. V was pared by 5 bases and J by 6 bases, with 7 bases of the junction left unmatched. The CDR3 here is CASSNSRGSEQYF. As DNA, the CDR3 is TGTGCCAGCAGTAACTCCAGGGGGTCCGAGCAGTACTTC.

This chain links TRBV6-5 with TRBJ2-7; D is unresolved. Germline V lookup: CDR1 MNHEY, CDR2 SVGAGI. This CDR3 comprises 16 residues. Trimming took 2 bases from V and 6 from J, leaving 20 bases between them. The CDR3 region is CASSYPITSSSPEQYF. Written as DNA, the CDR3 is TGTGCCAGCAGTTACCCTATTACTTCCTCCAGTCCCGAGCAGTACTTC.

This clonotype showed up just once. The gene calls are TRBV18 and TRBJ2-5, with 9 nucleotides matching TRBD2. The CDR3 has 17 amino acids. Germline CDR1 KGHSH, CDR2 LQKENI. J was trimmed by 4 bases and V by 4 bases; bases with no gene match: 13. In DNA, the CDR3 is TGTGCCAGCTCACGCTGGACTAGCGCCACCCAAGGAGAGACCCAGTACTTC. It translates to CASSRWTSATQGETQYF.